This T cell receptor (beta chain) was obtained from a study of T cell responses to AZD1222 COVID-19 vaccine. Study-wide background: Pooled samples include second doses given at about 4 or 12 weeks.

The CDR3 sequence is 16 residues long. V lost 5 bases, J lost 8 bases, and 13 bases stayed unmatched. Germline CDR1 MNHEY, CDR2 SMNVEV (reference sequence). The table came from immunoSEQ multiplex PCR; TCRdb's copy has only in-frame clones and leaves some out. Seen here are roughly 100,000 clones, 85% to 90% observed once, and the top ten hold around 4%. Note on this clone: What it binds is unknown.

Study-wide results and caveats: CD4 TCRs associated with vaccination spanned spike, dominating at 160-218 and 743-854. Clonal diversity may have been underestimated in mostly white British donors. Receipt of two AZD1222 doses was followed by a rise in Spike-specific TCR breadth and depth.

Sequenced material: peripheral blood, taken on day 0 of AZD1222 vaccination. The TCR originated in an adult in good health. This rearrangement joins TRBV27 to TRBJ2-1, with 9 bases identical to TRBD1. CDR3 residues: CASSLLPGQGSDEQFF. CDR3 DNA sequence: TGTGCCAGCAGTCTATTACCGGGACAGGGTAGTGATGAGCAGTTCTTC.